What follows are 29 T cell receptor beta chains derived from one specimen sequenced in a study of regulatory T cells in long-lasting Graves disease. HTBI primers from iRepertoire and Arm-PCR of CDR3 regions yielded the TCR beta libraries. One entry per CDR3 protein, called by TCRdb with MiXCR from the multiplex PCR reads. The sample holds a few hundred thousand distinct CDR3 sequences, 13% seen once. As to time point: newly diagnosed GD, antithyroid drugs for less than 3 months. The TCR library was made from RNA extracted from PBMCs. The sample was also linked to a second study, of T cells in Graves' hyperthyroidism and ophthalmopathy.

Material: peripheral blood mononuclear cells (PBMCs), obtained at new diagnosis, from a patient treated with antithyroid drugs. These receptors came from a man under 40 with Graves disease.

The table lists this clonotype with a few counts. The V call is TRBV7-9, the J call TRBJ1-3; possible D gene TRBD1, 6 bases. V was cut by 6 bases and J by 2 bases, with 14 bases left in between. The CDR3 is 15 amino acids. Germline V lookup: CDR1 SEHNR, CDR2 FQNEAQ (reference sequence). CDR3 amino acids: CASSRSTGTGNTIYF. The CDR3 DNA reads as TGTGCCAGCAGTCGCTCCACAGGGACTGGAAACACCATATATTTT.

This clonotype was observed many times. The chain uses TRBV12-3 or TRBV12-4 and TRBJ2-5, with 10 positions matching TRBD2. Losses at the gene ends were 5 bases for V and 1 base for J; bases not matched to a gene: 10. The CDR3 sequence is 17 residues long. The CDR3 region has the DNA TGTGCCAGCAGTCTGGGGGCTAGCGGGAGATCCCAAGAGACCCAGTACTTC. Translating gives CASSLGASGRSQETQYF.

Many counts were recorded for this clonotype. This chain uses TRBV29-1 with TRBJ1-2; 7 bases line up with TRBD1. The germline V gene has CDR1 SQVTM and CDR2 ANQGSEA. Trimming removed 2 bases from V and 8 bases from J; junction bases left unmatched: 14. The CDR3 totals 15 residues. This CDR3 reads CSVELPSGQAGGYTF. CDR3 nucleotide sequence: TGCAGCGTTGAACTTCCCAGCGGACAGGCCGGCGGCTACACCTTC.

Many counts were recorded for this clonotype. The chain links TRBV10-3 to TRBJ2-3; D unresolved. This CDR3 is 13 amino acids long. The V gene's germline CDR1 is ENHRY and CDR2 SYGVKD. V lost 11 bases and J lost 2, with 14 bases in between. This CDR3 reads CASAAQPTDTQYF. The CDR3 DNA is TGTGCCTCCGCGGCCCAACCCACAGATACGCAGTATTTT.

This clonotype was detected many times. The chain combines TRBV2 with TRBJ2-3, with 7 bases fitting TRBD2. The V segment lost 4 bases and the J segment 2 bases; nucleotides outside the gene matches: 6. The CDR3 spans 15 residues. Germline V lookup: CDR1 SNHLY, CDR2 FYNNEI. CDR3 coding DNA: TGTGCCAGCAGTGGAGCGGGAACCCCCACAGATACGCAGTATTTT. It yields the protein CASSGAGTPTDTQYF. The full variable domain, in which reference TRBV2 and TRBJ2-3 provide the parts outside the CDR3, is EPEVTQTPSHQVTQMGQEVILRCVPISNHLYFYWYRQILGQKVEFLVSFYNNEISEKSEIFDDQFSVERPDGSNFTLKIRSTKLEDSAMYFCASSGAGTPTDTQYFGPGTRLTVL.

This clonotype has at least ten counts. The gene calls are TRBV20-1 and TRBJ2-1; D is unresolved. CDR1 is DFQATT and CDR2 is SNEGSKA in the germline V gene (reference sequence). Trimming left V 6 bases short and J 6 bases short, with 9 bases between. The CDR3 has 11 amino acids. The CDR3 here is CSARPRNEQFF. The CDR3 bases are TGCAGTGCACGACCCCGCAATGAGCAGTTCTTC.

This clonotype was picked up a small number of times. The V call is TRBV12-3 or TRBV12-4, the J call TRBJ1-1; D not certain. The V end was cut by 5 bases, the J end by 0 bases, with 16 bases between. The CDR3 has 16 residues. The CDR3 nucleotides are TGTGCCAGCAGTGCCCCAGCAGGCCGGCTGAACACTGAAGCTTTCTTT. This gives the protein CASSAPAGRLNTEAFF.

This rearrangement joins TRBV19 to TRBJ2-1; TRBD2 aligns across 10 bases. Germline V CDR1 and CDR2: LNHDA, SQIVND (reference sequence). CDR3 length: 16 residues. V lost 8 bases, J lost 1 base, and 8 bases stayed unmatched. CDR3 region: CASRRSGRASYNEQFF. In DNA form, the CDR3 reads TGTGCCAGTCGGAGGAGCGGGAGGGCATCCTACAATGAGCAGTTCTTC.

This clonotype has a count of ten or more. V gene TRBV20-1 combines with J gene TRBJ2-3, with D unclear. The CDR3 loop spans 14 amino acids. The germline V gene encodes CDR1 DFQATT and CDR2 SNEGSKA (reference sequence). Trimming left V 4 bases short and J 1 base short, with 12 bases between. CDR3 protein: CSAIRSSRTDTQYF. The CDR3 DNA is TGCAGTGCTATCCGGTCTTCTCGCACAGATACGCAGTATTTT.

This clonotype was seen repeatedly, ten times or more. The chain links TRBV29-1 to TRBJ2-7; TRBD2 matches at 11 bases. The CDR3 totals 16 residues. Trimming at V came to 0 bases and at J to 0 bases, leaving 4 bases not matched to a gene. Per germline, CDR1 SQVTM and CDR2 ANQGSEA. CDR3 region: CSVEDNTSGSSYEQYF. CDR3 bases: TGCAGCGTTGAAGATAATACTAGCGGGAGCTCCTACGAGCAGTACTTC.

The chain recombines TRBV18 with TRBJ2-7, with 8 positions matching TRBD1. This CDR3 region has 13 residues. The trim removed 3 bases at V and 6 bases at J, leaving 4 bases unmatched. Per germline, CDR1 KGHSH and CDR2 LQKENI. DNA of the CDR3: TGTGCCAGCTCACCGGGACAGGAGGGCGAGCAGTACTTC. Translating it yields CASSPGQEGEQYF.

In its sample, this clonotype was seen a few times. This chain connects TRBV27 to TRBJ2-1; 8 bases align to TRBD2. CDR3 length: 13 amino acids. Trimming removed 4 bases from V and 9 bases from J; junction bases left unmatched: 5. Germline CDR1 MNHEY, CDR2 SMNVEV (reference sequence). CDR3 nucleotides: TGTGCCAGCAGTTCGGGGGGGATGAGTGAGCAGTTCTTC. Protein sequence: CASSSGGMSEQFF.

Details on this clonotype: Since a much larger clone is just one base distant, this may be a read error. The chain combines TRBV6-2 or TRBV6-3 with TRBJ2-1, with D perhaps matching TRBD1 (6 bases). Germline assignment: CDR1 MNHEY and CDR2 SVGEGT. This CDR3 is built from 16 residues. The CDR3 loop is CASSKDRRAHYNEQLF. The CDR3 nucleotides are TGTGCCAGCAGCAAAGACAGGAGAGCTCACTACAATGAGCAGCTCTTC.

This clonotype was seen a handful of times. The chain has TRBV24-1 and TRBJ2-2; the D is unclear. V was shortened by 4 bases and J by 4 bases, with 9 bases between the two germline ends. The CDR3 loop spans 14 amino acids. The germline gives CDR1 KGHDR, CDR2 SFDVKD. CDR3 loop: CATSEARTTGELFF. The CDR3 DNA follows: TGTGCCACCAGTGAGGCGCGGACCACCGGGGAGCTGTTTTTT.

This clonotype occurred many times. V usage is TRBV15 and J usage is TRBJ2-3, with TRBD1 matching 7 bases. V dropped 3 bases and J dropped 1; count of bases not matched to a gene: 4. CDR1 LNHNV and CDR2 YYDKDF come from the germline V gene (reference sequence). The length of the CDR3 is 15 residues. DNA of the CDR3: TGTGCCACCAGCAGTCCCACAGGGGGCACAGATACGCAGTATTTT. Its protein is CATSSPTGGTDTQYF.

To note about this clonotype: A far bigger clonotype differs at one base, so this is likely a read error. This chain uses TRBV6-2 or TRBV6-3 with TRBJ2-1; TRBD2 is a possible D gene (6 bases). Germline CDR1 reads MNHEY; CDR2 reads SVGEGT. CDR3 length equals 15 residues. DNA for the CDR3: TGCGCCAGCAGTGTTGTGGGAGGCTCCTACAATGAGCGGTTCTTC. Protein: CASSVVGGSYNERFF.

The CDR3 DNA sequence: TGTGCCAGTAGTGGAACACAGATTTACTATGGCTACACCTTC. Translation gives CASSGTQIYYGYTF. The rearrangement uses TRBV19 and TRBJ1-2; D gene ambiguous. Germline loops: CDR1 LNHDA, CDR2 SQIVND (reference sequence). The CDR3 consists of 14 residues. The V and J ends lost 5 bases and 3 bases respectively, with 13 bases between them.

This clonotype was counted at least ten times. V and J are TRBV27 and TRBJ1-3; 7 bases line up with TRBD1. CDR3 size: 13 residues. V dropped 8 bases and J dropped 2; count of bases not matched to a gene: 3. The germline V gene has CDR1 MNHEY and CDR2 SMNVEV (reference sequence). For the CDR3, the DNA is TGTGCCAGCGGTGGGACAGCTGGAAACACCATATATTTT. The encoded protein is CASGGTAGNTIYF.

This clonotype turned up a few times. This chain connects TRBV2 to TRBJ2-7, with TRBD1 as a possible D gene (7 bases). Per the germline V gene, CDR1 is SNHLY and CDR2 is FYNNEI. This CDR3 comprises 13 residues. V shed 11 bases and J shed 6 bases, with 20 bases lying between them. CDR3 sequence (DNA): TGTGCCGGGGCGGGAACAGGGGACCGCGAGCAGTACTTC. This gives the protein CAGAGTGDREQYF.

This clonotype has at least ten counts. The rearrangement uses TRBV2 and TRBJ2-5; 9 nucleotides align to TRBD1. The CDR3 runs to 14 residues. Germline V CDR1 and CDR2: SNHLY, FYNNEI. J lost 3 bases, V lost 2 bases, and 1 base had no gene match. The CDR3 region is CASSERQGEETQYF. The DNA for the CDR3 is TGTGCCAGCAGTGAACGACAGGGGGAAGAGACCCAGTACTTC.

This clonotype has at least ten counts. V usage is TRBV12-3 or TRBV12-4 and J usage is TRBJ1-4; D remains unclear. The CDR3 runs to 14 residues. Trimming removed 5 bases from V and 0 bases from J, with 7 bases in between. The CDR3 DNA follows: TGTGCCAGCAGTCCACAGACAACTAATGAAAAACTGTTTTTT. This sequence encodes CASSPQTTNEKLFF.

The CDR3: CASSFQGNEKLFF. Here the CDR3 DNA reads TGTGCCAGCAGTTTCCAGGGGAATGAAAAACTGTTTTTT. The V gene is TRBV2, the J gene TRBJ1-4; weak D call: TRBD1 (6 bases). Between the trimmed V and J ends, which lost 5 bases and 5 bases, there was a span of 9 bases. The germline gives CDR1 SNHLY, CDR2 FYNNEI. The CDR3 has 13 amino acids.

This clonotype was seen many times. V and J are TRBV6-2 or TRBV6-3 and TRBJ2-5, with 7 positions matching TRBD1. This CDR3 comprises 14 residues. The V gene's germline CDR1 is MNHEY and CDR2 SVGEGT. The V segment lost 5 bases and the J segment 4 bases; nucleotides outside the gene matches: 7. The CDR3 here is CASSPRGPGETQYF. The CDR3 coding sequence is TGTGCCAGCAGTCCTAGGGGGCCCGGAGAGACCCAGTACTTC.

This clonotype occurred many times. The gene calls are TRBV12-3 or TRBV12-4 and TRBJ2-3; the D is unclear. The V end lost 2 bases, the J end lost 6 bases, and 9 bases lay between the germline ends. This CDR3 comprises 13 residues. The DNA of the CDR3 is TGTGCCAGCAGTTTATCCCGGTACGATACGCAGTATTTT. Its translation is CASSLSRYDTQYF.

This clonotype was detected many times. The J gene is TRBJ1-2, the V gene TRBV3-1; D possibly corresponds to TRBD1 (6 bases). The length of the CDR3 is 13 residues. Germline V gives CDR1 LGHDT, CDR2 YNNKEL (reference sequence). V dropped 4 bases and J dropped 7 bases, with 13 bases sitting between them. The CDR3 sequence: CASSPAGVGGYTF. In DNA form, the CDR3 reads TGTGCCAGCAGCCCCGCAGGGGTCGGTGGCTACACCTTC.

The CDR3 spells CASSRTGTVHNEQFF. CDR3 DNA: TGTGCCAGTAGTCGAACCGGGACGGTTCACAATGAGCAGTTCTTC. This rearrangement joins TRBV19 to TRBJ2-1; D possibly uses TRBD1 or TRBD2 (5 bases each). V was cut by 5 bases and J by 5 bases, with 16 bases left in between. The CDR3 loop spans 15 amino acids. CDR1 and CDR2 from the germline V gene are LNHDA and SQIVND (reference sequence).

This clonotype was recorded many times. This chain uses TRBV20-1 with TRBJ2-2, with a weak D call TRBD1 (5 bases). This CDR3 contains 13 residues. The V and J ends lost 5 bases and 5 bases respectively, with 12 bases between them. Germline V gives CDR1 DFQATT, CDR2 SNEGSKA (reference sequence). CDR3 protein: CSAPLQGTGELFF. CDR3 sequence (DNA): TGCAGTGCTCCCCTTCAGGGTACCGGGGAGCTGTTTTTT.

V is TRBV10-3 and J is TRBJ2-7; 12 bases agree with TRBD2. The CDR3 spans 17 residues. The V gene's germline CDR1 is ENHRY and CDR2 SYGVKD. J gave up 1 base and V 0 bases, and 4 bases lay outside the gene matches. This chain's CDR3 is CAISESAGLAGSYEQYF. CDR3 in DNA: TGTGCCATCAGTGAGTCGGCGGGACTAGCGGGTTCCTACGAGCAGTACTTC.

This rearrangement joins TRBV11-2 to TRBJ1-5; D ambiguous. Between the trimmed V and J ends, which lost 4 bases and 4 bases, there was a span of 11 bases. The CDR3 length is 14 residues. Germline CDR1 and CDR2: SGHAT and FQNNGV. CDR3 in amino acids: CASSSSLGNQPQHF. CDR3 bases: TGTGCCAGCAGCTCTTCGTTAGGGAATCAGCCCCAGCATTTT.